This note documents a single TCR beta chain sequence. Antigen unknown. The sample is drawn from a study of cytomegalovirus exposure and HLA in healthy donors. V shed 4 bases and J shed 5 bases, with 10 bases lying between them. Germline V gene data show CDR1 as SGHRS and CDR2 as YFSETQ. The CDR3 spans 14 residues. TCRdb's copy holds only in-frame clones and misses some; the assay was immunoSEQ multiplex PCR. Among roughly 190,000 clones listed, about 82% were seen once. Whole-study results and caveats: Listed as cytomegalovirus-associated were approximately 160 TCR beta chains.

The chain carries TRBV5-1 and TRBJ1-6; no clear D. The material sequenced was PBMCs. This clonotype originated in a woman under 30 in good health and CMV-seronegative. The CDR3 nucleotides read TGCGCCAGCAGCACTACCTTGGATAATTCACCCCTCCACTTT. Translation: CASSTTLDNSPLHF.